These 3 T cell receptor beta chains share one sample of origin, sequenced in a study of T cell repertoires in cytomegalovirus infection. TCRdb re-derived calls from the reads in MiXCR, one entry per CDR3 protein. The sample records 560,000 or so distinct CDR3 sequences, approximately 15% being singletons. The specimen sequenced was CD8+ T cells from PBMCs. The receptors stem from a human donor in good health (CMV status not recorded). Some clones in this sample may be carry-over from other donors' samples.

The CDR3 spells CASSQGPSSYEQYF. DNA for the CDR3: TGCGCCAGCAGCCAAGGACCGTCCTCCTACGAGCAGTACTTC. This sequence joins TRBV4-1 and TRBJ2-7; D is unclear. There are 14 residues in the CDR3. CDR1 and CDR2 (germline): MGHRA, YSYEKL. The V gene lost 1 base and the J gene lost 0 bases, with 7 bases spanning the gap.

In this sample, this clonotype turned up many times. The chain links TRBV7-2 to TRBJ2-7; 13 bases are a match to TRBD2. The CDR3 runs 16 residues. CDR1 and CDR2 (germline): SGHTA, FQGNSA. The J segment lost 4 bases and the V segment lost 5 bases, leaving 8 bases of the junction unmatched. Written as DNA, the CDR3 is TGTGCCAGCAGCGTAGAACTAGCGGGGGGGCTATACGAGCAGTACTTC. Residues: CASSVELAGGLYEQYF.

CDR3 amino acids: CASSYFDDQPQHF. CDR3 DNA: TGTGCCAGCAGTTATTTCGACGATCAGCCCCAGCATTTT. The chain links TRBV6-2 or TRBV6-3 to TRBJ1-5; no reliable D call. The CDR3 contains 13 residues. CDR1 and CDR2 (germline): MNHEY, SVGEGT. Between the trimmed V and J ends, which lost 3 bases and 5 bases, there was a span of 8 bases.